The 16 T cell receptor beta chains below come from one sample, sequenced in a study of cytomegalovirus exposure and HLA in healthy donors. Generated by immunoSEQ multiplex PCR, the TCRdb table keeps only in-frame clones and is missing some. The repertoire consists of fewer than 70,000 clones, with about 96% occurring once and the leading ten covering approximately 0.95%. The sequenced sample was PBMCs. These TCRs come from a man aged 18 to 29 in good health and CMV-seronegative.

V is TRBV9 and J is TRBJ2-5; D is possibly TRBD1 (5 bases). CDR3 length: 13 amino acids. V lost 3 bases and J lost 2, with 8 bases in between. The germline gives CDR1 SGDLS, CDR2 YYNGEE. The CDR3 loop reads CASSARQQETQYF. The CDR3 DNA reads TGTGCCAGCAGCGCACGACAGCAAGAGACCCAGTACTTC.

The rearrangement links TRBV6-5 to TRBJ1-1, with D possibly being TRBD1 (5 bases). The CDR3 has 15 amino acids. CDR1 and CDR2 from the germline V gene are MNHEY and SVGAGI. V lost 0 bases and J 0 bases, leaving 8 bases between the germline ends. The CDR3 DNA follows: TGTGCCAGCAGTTACTCTCGGGACTTGAACACTGAAGCTTTCTTT. The encoded protein is CASSYSRDLNTEAFF.

The chain uses TRBV10-2 and TRBJ1-1; tentatively, D is TRBD1 (6 bases). Germline CDR1 reads WSHSY; CDR2 reads SAAADI. The CDR3 is 13 amino acids. Trimming took 4 bases from V and 10 from J, leaving 16 bases between them. The CDR3 bases are TGCGCCAGCAGTGCAGGGGCTTCCAAGGGAGCTTTCTTT. As protein: CASSAGASKGAFF.

This sequence joins TRBV5-1 and TRBJ2-1, with 9 bases identical to TRBD2. Germline V gene sequence: CDR1 SGHRS, CDR2 YFSETQ. The length of the CDR3 is 15 residues. Trimming took 0 bases from V and 7 from J; bases not matched to a gene: 5. The CDR3 nucleotides read TGCGCCAGCAGCTTGGACGGCGGGAGGGCTAATGAGCAGTTCTTC. It encodes CASSLDGGRANEQFF.

This clone was found once. The chain links TRBV6-5 to TRBJ1-4; weak D call: TRBD1 (6 bases). This CDR3 has 12 amino acids. Germline CDR1 is MNHEY and CDR2 is SVGAGI. V was trimmed by 5 bases and J by 7 bases, leaving 8 bases between them. This CDR3 reads CASSGTSEKLFF. The CDR3 DNA is TGTGCCAGCAGTGGGACATCTGAAAAACTGTTTTTT.

This clone was recorded once. The chain joins TRBV10-2 to TRBJ2-7, with TRBD1 as a possible D gene (6 bases). Trimming took 3 bases from V and 3 from J, leaving 15 bases between them. The CDR3 has 15 residues. Germline V gene sequence: CDR1 WSHSY, CDR2 SAAADI. The chain's CDR3 is CASSDRWGRDYEQYF. DNA of the CDR3: TGCGCCAGCAGTGATAGGTGGGGGCGAGACTACGAGCAGTACTTC.

This clone showed up just a few times. Here the CDR3 DNA reads TGTGCCAGCAGGCCCGCAGGGGTCAATCAGCCCCAGCATTTT. It translates to CASRPAGVNQPQHF. The chain carries TRBV27 and TRBJ1-5, with D possibly TRBD1 on 6 matching bases. The CDR3 consists of 14 residues. The germline V gene has CDR1 MNHEY and CDR2 SMNVEV (reference sequence). With 6 bases removed from V and 3 bases from J, the gap between germline ends came to 12 bases.

This chain joins TRBV7-9 and TRBJ2-7, with D hard to call. The germline CDR1 and CDR2 sequences are SEHNR and FQNEAQ (reference sequence). Trimming left V 1 base short and J 6 bases short, with 7 bases between. The CDR3 covers 12 residues. The CDR3 DNA follows: TGTGCCAGCAGCTTAGTTCCGAGCGAGCAGTACTTC. It specifies CASSLVPSEQYF.

The chain has TRBV28 and TRBJ2-1; 8 nucleotides agree with TRBD2. The CDR3 extends over 14 amino acids. Germline assignment: CDR1 MDHEN and CDR2 SYDVKM. The ends lost 6 bases at V and 6 bases at J; junction bases unmatched: 7. CDR3 region: CASSGRATGNEQFF. The CDR3 DNA reads as TGTGCCAGCAGCGGGAGGGCTACGGGCAATGAGCAGTTCTTC.

The chain recombines TRBV5-4 with TRBJ1-2; D perhaps matches TRBD1 (5 bases). The V and J ends lost 5 bases and 5 bases respectively, with 19 bases between them. The CDR3 has 15 residues. CDR1 and CDR2 (germline): SGHNT, YYREEE (reference sequence). Here the CDR3 DNA reads TGTGCCAGCAGAATCACCATGACAGATCGATATGGCTACACCTTC. Translating gives CASRITMTDRYGYTF.

This sequence joins TRBV27 and TRBJ1-5; weak D call: TRBD1 (5 bases). The ends were cut back, 0 bases at V and 4 bases at J, with 7 bases in the middle. This CDR3 comprises 14 residues. CDR1 and CDR2 (germline): MNHEY, SMNVEV (reference sequence). CDR3 in amino acids: CASSLSKGNQPQHF. Written as DNA, the CDR3 is TGTGCCAGCAGTTTATCGAAGGGGAATCAGCCCCAGCATTTT.

The J gene is TRBJ1-5, the V gene TRBV9, with 7 bases that match TRBD1. Germline V gene data show CDR1 as SGDLS and CDR2 as YYNGEE. The J segment lost 7 bases and the V segment lost 3 bases, leaving 7 bases of the junction unmatched. CDR3 length: 14 residues. The CDR3 DNA sequence: TGTGCCAGCAGCGGGGACAGTACATCACAGCCCCAGCATTTT. Amino acid sequence: CASSGDSTSQPQHF.

The chain uses TRBV9 and TRBJ2-7; the D gene is possibly TRBD2 (7 bases). V lost 10 bases and J 3 bases, leaving 17 bases between the germline ends. The germline V gene has CDR1 SGDLS and CDR2 YYNGEE. This CDR3 has 13 amino acids. CDR3 DNA: TGTGCCTTAGGGGGGGAGGAGATCTACGAGCAGTACTTC. This translates into CALGGEEIYEQYF.

The chain combines TRBV4-2 with TRBJ2-2; perhaps TRBD1 as D (6 bases). CDR3 length: 14 amino acids. Germline V gene lookup returns CDR1 LGHNA and CDR2 YNFKEQ. Trimming left V 3 bases short and J 4 bases short, with 9 bases between. CDR3 amino acids: CASSQTGPTGELFF. DNA of the CDR3: TGTGCCAGCAGCCAGACAGGCCCCACCGGGGAGCTGTTTTTT.

The gene calls are TRBV4-3 and TRBJ2-7; D perhaps matches TRBD2 (5 bases). Trimming took off 2 bases at V and 1 base at J, with 15 bases between the two ends. Looked up from germline, CDR1 is LGHNA and CDR2 is YSLEER. The CDR3 totals 16 residues. The chain's CDR3 is CASSQLSGGGSYEQYF. Here the CDR3 DNA reads TGCGCCAGCAGCCAACTCTCTGGCGGAGGATCCTACGAGCAGTACTTC.

The V and J genes are TRBV19 and TRBJ2-2; weak D call: TRBD1 (5 bases). Germline loops: CDR1 LNHDA, CDR2 SQIVND (reference sequence). The length of the CDR3 is 15 residues. V was cut by 5 bases and J by 3 bases, with 13 bases left in between. CDR3 residues: CASSPAGLDTGELFF. CDR3 coding DNA: TGTGCCAGTAGTCCCGCAGGGCTGGACACCGGGGAGCTGTTTTTT. The whole variable domain, remainder taken from reference TRBV19 and TRBJ2-2, is DGGITQSPKYLFRKEGQNVTLSCEQNLNHDAMYWYRQDPGQGLRLIYYSQIVNDFQKGDIAEGYSVSREKKESFPLTVTSAQKNPTAFYLCASSPAGLDTGELFFGEGSRLTVL.